This T cell receptor (beta chain) was documented in a study of cytomegalovirus exposure and HLA in healthy donors. From germline, CDR1 is SGHTA and CDR2 FQGNSA. Losses at the gene ends were 4 bases for V and 6 bases for J; bases not matched to a gene: 1. The CDR3 sequence is 12 residues long. PCR was performed using 60 Vbeta and 13 Jbeta primers. The assay was immunoSEQ multiplex PCR, and TCRdb's table has in-frame clones only and misses some. The sample has some 190,000 clones, approximately 80% seen once; the top ten hold less than 2.5%. This rearrangement joins TRBV7-2 to TRBJ2-3, with 7 bases that match TRBD1. This sequence originates from a male donor in good health and CMV-seronegative. Sequencing used PBMCs. The DNA of the CDR3 is TGTGCCAGCAGCTCACAGGGGGATACGCAGTATTTT. Its translation is CASSSQGDTQYF. The whole variable domain, filled in from reference TRBV7-2 and TRBJ2-3, reads GAGVSQSPSNKVTEKGKDVELRCDPISGHTALYWYRQSLGQGLEFLIYFQGNSAPDKSGLPSDRFSAERTGGSVSTLTIQRTQQEDSAVYLCASSSQGDTQYFGPGTRLTVL.